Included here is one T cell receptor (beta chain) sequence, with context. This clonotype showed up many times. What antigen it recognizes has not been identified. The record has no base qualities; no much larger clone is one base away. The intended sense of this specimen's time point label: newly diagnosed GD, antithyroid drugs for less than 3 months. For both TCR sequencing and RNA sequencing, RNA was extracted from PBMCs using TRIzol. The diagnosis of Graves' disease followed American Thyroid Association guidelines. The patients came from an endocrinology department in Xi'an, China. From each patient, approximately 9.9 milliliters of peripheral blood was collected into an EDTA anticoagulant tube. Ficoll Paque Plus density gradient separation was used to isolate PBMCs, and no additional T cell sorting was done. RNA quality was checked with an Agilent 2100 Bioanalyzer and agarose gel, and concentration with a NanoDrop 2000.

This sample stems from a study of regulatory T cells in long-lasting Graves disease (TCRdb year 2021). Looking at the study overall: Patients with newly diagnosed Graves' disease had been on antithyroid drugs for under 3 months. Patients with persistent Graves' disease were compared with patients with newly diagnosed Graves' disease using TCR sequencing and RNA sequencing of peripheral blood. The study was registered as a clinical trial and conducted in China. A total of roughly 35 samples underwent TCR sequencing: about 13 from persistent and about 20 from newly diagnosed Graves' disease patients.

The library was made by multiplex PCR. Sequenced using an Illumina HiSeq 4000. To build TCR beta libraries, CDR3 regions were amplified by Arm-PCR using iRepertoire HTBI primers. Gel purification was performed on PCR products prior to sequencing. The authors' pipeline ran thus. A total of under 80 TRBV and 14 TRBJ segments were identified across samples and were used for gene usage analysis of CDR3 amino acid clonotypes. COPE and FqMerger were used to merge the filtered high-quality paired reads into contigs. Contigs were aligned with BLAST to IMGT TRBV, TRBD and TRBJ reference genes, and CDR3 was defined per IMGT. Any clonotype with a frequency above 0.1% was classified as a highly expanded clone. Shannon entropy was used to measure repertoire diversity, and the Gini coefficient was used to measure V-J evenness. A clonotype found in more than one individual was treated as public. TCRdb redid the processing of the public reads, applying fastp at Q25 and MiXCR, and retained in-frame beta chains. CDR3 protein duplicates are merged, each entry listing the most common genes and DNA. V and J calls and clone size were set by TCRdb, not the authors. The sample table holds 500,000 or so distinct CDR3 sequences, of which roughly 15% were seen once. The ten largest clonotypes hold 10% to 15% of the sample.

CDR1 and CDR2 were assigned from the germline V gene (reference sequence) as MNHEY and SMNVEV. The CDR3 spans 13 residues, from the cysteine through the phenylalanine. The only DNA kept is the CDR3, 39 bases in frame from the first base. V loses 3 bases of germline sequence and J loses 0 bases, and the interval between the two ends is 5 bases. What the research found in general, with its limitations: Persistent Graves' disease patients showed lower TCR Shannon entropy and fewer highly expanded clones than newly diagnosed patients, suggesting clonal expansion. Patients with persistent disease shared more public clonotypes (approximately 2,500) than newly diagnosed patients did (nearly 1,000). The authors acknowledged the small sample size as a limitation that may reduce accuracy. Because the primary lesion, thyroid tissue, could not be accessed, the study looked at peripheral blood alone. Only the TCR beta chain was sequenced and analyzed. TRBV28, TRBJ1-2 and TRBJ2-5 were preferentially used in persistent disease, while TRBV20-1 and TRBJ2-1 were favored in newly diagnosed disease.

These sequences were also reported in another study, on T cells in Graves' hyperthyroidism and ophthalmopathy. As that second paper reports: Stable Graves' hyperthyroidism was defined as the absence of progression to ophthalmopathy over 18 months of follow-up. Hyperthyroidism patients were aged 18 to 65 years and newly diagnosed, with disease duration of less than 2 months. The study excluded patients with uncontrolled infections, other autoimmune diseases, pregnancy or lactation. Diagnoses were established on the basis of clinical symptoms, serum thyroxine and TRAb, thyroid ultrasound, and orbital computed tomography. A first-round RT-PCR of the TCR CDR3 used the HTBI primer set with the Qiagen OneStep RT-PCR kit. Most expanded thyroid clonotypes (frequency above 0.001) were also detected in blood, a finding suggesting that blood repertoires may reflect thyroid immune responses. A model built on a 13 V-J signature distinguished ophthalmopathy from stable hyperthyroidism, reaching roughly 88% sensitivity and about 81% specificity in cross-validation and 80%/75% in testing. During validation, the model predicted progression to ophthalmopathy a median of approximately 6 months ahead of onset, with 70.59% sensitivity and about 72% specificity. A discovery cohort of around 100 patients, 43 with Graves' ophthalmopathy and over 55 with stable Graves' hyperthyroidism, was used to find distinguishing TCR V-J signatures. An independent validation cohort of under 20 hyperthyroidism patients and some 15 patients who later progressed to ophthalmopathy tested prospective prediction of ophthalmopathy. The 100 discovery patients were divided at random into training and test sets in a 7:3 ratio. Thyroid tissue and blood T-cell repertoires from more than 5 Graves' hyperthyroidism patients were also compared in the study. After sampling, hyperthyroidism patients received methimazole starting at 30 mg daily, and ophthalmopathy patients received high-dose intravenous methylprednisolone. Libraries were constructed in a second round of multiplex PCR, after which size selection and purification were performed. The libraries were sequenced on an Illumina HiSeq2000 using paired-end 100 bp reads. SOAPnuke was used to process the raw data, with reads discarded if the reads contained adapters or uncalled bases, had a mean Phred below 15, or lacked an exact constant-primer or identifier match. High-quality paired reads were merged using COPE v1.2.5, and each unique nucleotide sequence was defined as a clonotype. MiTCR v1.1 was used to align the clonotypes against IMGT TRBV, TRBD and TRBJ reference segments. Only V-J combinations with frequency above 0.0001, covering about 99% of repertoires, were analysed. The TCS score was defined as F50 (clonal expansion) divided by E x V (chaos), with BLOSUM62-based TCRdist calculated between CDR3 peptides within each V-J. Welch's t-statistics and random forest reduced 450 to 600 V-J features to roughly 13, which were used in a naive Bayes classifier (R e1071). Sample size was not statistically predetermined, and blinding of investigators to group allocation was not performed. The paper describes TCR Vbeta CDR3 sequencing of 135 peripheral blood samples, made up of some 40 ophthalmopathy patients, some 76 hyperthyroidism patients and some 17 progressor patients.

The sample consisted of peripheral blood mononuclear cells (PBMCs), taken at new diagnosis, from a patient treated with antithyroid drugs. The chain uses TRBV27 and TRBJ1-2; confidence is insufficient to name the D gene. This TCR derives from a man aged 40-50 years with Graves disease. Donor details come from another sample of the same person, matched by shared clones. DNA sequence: TGTGCCAGCAGTTTGGTCTCTAACTATGGCTACACCTTC. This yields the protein CASSLVSNYGYTF.